Listed here are 8 T cell receptor beta chains from one sample, sequenced in a study of blood T cells in healthy people across ages (dated by TCRdb to the mid-2010s). The library relied on 5' RACE. The second PCR ran for about 7 to 11 cycles and used a J-beta primer mix along with a sample-barcoded 5' primer. The raw public data were reprocessed by TCRdb itself: fastp quality trimming at Q25, MiXCR clonotype calling, in-frame beta chains only. For every CDR3 protein sequence, its rows merge into one entry that carries the most common genes and DNA. The sample profile shows 1.5 million to 2 million distinct CDR3 sequences; approximately 39% of them were found once. The ten largest clones add up to 23% of the sample. The source material was blood. Every receptor here comes from a human donor in good health.

This clonotype was recorded a few times. The V and J genes are TRBV29-1 and TRBJ2-7, with D perhaps TRBD1 or TRBD2 (5 bases each). Trimming pared 2 bases from V and 6 bases from J, leaving 17 bases between. Germline CDR1 is SQVTM and CDR2 is ANQGSEA. The CDR3 consists of 14 residues. The CDR3 DNA sequence: TGCAGCGTTGAATCGCAGAGGGGATCGGGCGAGCAGTACTTC. Translating gives CSVESQRGSGEQYF.

V and J are TRBV27 and TRBJ2-1; 9 bases match TRBD1. This CDR3 comprises 14 residues. In germline, CDR1 is MNHEY, CDR2 SMNVEV (reference sequence). V trimming: 8 bases; J trimming: 4 bases; junction bases outside the gene matches: 6. The CDR3 here is CASGRQGEYNEQFF. The CDR3 coding sequence is TGTGCCAGCGGAAGACAGGGGGAATACAATGAGCAGTTCTTC.

The rearrangement links TRBV5-1 to TRBJ1-2; D unclear. Trimming took 3 bases from V and 7 from J, leaving 16 bases between them. Germline V gives CDR1 SGHRS, CDR2 YFSETQ. The CDR3 spans 14 residues. The CDR3 spells CASSSQDASFGYTF. The CDR3, as DNA: TGCGCCAGCAGCTCTCAGGACGCCTCTTTTGGCTACACCTTC. Based on the CDR3 plus reference TRBV5-1 and TRBJ1-2, the full variable domain is KAGVTQTPRYLIKTRGQQVTLSCSPISGHRSVSWYQQTPGQGLQFLFEYFSETQRNKGNFPGRFSGRQFSNSRSEMNVSTLELGDSALYLCASSSQDASFGYTFGSGTRLTVV.

The chain links TRBV12-3 or TRBV12-4 to TRBJ1-1, with D perhaps matching TRBD1 (6 bases). V was cut by 6 bases and J by 7 bases, with 15 bases left in between. The CDR3 is made up of 13 amino acids. In DNA form, the CDR3 reads TGTGCCAGCAGCCCTAGGACAGTTATTGAAGCTTTCTTT. Protein sequence: CASSPRTVIEAFF.

This clonotype was detected a few times. CDR3 amino acids: CASSLLTVIHYGYTF. The CDR3 DNA is TGTGCCAGCAGCTTGCTGACAGTAATTCACTATGGCTACACCTTC. The genes are TRBV5-6 and TRBJ1-2; D might be TRBD1 (5 bases). This CDR3 has 15 amino acids. V dropped 1 base and J dropped 3 bases, with 13 bases sitting between them. CDR1 is SGHDT and CDR2 is YYEEEE in the germline V gene.

This rearrangement joins TRBV28 to TRBJ1-2; 7 nucleotides align to TRBD1. V shed 6 bases and J 3 bases; nucleotides not matched to a gene: 10. CDR3 length: 15 residues. The germline gives CDR1 MDHEN, CDR2 SYDVKM. The CDR3 spells CASSGRGLTDYGYTF. As DNA, the CDR3 is TGTGCCAGCAGCGGGAGGGGGCTAACGGACTATGGCTACACCTTC.

The V call is TRBV2, the J call TRBJ2-3; D is undetermined. V gave up 8 bases and J gave up 0 bases, with 12 bases separating them. Per germline, CDR1 SNHLY and CDR2 FYNNEI. CDR3 length: 14 amino acids. CDR3 residues: CASQVDGSTDTQYF. The CDR3 DNA is TGTGCCAGCCAGGTTGACGGGAGCACAGATACGCAGTATTTT.

The chain recombines TRBV11-3 with TRBJ1-2; 7 bases map to TRBD1. Losses at the gene ends were 8 bases for V and 4 bases for J; bases not matched to a gene: 13. Germline V gives CDR1 SGHNT, CDR2 YENEEA. This CDR3 has 15 amino acids. CDR3 sequence: CASGGPGQSLYGYTF. CDR3 sequence (DNA): TGTGCCAGCGGGGGACCGGGACAGTCCCTCTATGGCTACACCTTC. The full variable domain, its missing parts supplied by reference TRBV11-3 and TRBJ1-2, is EAGVVQSPRYKIIEKKQPVAFWCNPISGHNTLYWYLQNLGQGPELLIRYENEEAVDDSQLPKDRFSAERLKGVDSTLKIQPAELGDSAVYLCASGGPGQSLYGYTFGSGTRLTVV.